One and the same sample provided the 2 T cell receptor beta chains below, sequenced in a study of graft-versus-host responses after intestinal transplantation. The assay was immunoSEQ multiplex PCR, and TCRdb's table has in-frame clones only and misses some. The repertoire consists of approximately 79,000 clones, with 82% occurring once and the leading ten covering 0.8% to 0.9%. Their antigens are not known. The sequenced sample was unstimulated CD4+ T cells sorted from spleen or lymph node cells, obtained before intestinal transplant. Receptor source: a human donor who received an intestinal transplant.

This clone was detected only once. The J gene is TRBJ1-2, the V gene TRBV9; D possibly corresponds to TRBD1 (6 bases). The CDR3 runs to 16 residues. In germline, CDR1 is SGDLS, CDR2 YYNGEE. The V and J ends lost 0 bases and 8 bases respectively, with 20 bases between them. Here the CDR3 reads CASSVAAEGVMQGYTF. The DNA of the CDR3 is TGTGCCAGCAGCGTAGCGGCCGAGGGGGTTATGCAAGGCTACACCTTC.

This chain uses TRBV6-5 with TRBJ1-1; D not resolved. V shed 1 base and J shed 4 bases, with 7 bases lying between them. Looked up from germline, CDR1 is MNHEY and CDR2 is SVGAGI. The CDR3 sequence is 13 residues long. CDR3 sequence: CASSYYPSTEAFF. The CDR3 DNA reads as TGTGCCAGCAGTTACTATCCCAGCACTGAAGCTTTCTTT.